This passage covers 3 T cell receptor beta chains from one sample sequenced in a study of CD8 T cells in Susac syndrome. RNA in amounts of roughly 0.5 to 1 ug was reverse transcribed with random hexamers. TCRdb re-called the immunoSEQ multiplex PCR reads with MiXCR, one entry per CDR3 protein. The sample contains some 200,000 distinct CDR3 sequences, 92% of which appear only once. Material: CD8+ T cells from PBMCs. The receptors come from a human donor with multiple sclerosis.

The chain carries TRBV5-6 and TRBJ1-1; D not resolved. The germline V gene has CDR1 SGHDT and CDR2 YYEEEE. V was shortened by 0 bases and J by 2 bases, with 8 bases between the two germline ends. This CDR3 is 14 amino acids long. CDR3 bases: TGTGCCAGCAGCTTGGCGGGTATAAACACTGAAGCTTTCTTT. This gives the protein CASSLAGINTEAFF.

This clonotype was recorded a few times. The chain joins TRBV29-1 to TRBJ2-7; D remains unclear. Germline values: CDR1 SQVTM, CDR2 ANQGSEA. The CDR3 sequence is 12 residues long. V lost 7 bases, J lost 5 bases, and 15 bases lay in between. CDR3 residues: CSASPDGNEQYF. In DNA, the CDR3 is TGCAGCGCCAGCCCGGACGGAAACGAGCAGTACTTC.

The chain recombines TRBV28 with TRBJ2-7, with D tentatively TRBD2 (5 bases). V was cut by 3 bases and J by 5 bases, with 14 bases left in between. The CDR3 spans 14 residues. The germline gives CDR1 MDHEN, CDR2 SYDVKM. The CDR3 DNA reads as TGTGCCAGCAGTTTCGGCGGGCCCTCTAACGAGCAGTACTTC. Translated, it gives CASSFGGPSNEQYF.